The clone carrying this T cell receptor (beta chain) was recorded at least ten times. The antigen is not known. MiXCR, run by TCRdb on the reads, gives a single entry per CDR3 protein. This sample yields about 740,000 distinct CDR3 sequences, of which around 31% are seen a single time; around a sixth belongs to the top ten. V lost 1 base and J lost 4, with 9 bases in between. Germline CDR1 reads SGHTA; CDR2 reads FQGNSA. The CDR3 totals 14 residues. The data were obtained in a study of T cell repertoires in cytomegalovirus infection. Study-level background: CMV epitopes, recently identified HLA-C-restricted and well-studied HLA-B-restricted, were used. Public TCR beta signatures indicated both CMV infection and matching HLA type. Study-level results: Based on cumulative public TCR beta family frequency, carriers of CMV plus the relevant HLA were identified. Dominant in the ex vivo response were TCR beta clonotypes restricted by HLA-C and specific for CMV.

The rearrangement uses TRBV7-2 and TRBJ2-3; the D is unclear. This material consisted of cultured PBMCs, taken from culture after CMV antigen stimulation. This sequence originates from a human donor in good health (CMV status not recorded). Some clones in this sample may be carry-over from other donors' samples. The CDR3 DNA sequence: TGTGCCAGCAGCTTAGATCCCGCAGCAGATACGCAGTATTTT. Its protein product is CASSLDPAADTQYF.